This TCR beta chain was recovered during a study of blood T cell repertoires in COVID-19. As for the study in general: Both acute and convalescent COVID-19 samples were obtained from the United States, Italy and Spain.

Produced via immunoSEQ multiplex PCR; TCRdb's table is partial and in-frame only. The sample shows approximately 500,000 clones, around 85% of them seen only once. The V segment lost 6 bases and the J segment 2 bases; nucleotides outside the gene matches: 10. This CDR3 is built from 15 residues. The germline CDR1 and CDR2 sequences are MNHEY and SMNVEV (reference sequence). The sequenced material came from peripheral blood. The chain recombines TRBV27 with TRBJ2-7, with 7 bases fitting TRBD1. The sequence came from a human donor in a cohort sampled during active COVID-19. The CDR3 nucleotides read TGTGCCAGCAGCACAAGGGGACAGCTGACCTACGAGCAGTACTTC. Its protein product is CASSTRGQLTYEQYF.